This passage covers 18 T cell receptor beta chains from one sample sequenced in a study of CD8+CD57+ T cells in acquired aplastic anemia. Flow cytometry had shown expanded CD8+CD57+ cells in the patients chosen for sequencing. Genomic DNA, serving as template, underwent TCR beta VDJ and CDR3 profiling. TCRdb re-analysed the reads in MiXCR, keeping a single row per CDR3 protein. The table records about 120,000 distinct CDR3 sequences, 50% to 70% of them present only once. The sample comprised sorted CD4+, CD8+, or CD8+CD57+ T cells (not recorded which) from PBMCs. All receptors derive from a human donor with aplastic anemia.

This clonotype was seen a few times. The chain carries TRBV11-2 and TRBJ2-3, with 8 positions matching TRBD2. Losses at the gene ends were 5 bases for V and 0 bases for J; bases not matched to a gene: 10. The CDR3 has 17 amino acids. Looked up from germline, CDR1 is SGHAT and CDR2 is FQNNGV. CDR3 sequence (DNA): TGTGCCAGCAGCCCGGGGGCGGGGGGCCTTAGCACAGATACGCAGTATTTT. Translating it yields CASSPGAGGLSTDTQYF.

The chain couples TRBV19 to TRBJ2-3, with no clear D. Germline lookup yields CDR1 LNHDA and CDR2 SQIVND (reference sequence). This CDR3 spans 12 amino acids. The V end lost 8 bases, the J end lost 2 bases, and 8 bases lay between the germline ends. The CDR3 is CASHDITDTQYF. In DNA form, the CDR3 reads TGTGCCAGTCACGACATCACAGATACGCAGTATTTT.

This chain links TRBV20-1 with TRBJ2-1; 7 positions agree with TRBD2. This CDR3 comprises 15 residues. The V gene end was trimmed by 1 base and the J gene end by 9 bases; junction bases not matched to a gene: 12. Looked up from germline, CDR1 is DFQATT and CDR2 is SNEGSKA (reference sequence). CDR3 loop: CSARGGGTLIVEQFF. CDR3 DNA sequence: TGCAGTGCTAGAGGGGGGGGGACCTTGATTGTTGAGCAGTTCTTC.

This clonotype was detected only a few times. The chain has TRBV7-8 and TRBJ2-7, with TRBD2 matching 8 bases. The CDR3 loop spans 14 amino acids. Germline CDR1 SGHVS, CDR2 FQNEAQ. V dropped 2 bases and J dropped 12; count of bases not matched to a gene: 12. The CDR3 loop reads CASSLTGGAAEGYF. The CDR3 DNA reads TGTGCCAGCAGCTTAACGGGGGGGGCGGCCGAGGGGTACTTC.

The chain carries TRBV15 and TRBJ1-2, with D tentatively TRBD1 (6 bases). CDR3 length equals 12 residues. V lost 5 bases to trimming and J lost 6 bases, with 10 bases between them. CDR1 is LNHNV, CDR2 YYDKDF, per germline (reference sequence). The CDR3 bases are TGTGCCACCAGCGTCAGGGGCGATGGCTACACCTTC. Translated: CATSVRGDGYTF.

The chain joins TRBV10-3 to TRBJ2-1; the match to TRBD2 covers 12 bases. V lost 8 bases, J lost 6 bases, and 5 bases stayed unmatched. CDR1 is ENHRY and CDR2 is SYGVKD in the germline V gene. CDR3 length: 14 amino acids. The chain's CDR3 is CAIALAGGPNEQFF. DNA for the CDR3: TGTGCCATCGCGCTAGCGGGAGGGCCCAATGAGCAGTTCTTC.

The sample holds many counts of this clonotype. V usage is TRBV7-7 and J usage is TRBJ1-3; TRBD1 aligns across 9 bases. CDR1 is SSHAT and CDR2 is FNYEAQ in the germline V gene (reference sequence). V shed 5 bases, J shed 0 bases, and the junction held 2 bases outside the gene matches. This CDR3 comprises 15 residues. CDR3 nucleotides: TGTGCCAGCAGCCAGGGACAGGGCTCTGGAAACACCATATATTTT. This sequence encodes CASSQGQGSGNTIYF.

This chain links TRBV7-3 with TRBJ1-6; no clear D. Germline V gene sequence: CDR1 SGHTA, CDR2 FQGTGA. V was clipped by 4 bases and J by 9 bases, with 7 bases between them. The CDR3 length is 12 residues. The chain's CDR3 is CASSSGSSPLHF. The CDR3, as DNA: TGTGCCAGCAGCTCGGGGAGTTCACCCCTCCACTTT.

The V gene is TRBV19, the J gene TRBJ2-1, with TRBD1 identical over 8 bases. CDR3 length: 15 residues. CDR1 is LNHDA and CDR2 is SQIVND in the germline V gene (reference sequence). Unmatched junction bases numbered 6, after V lost 5 bases and J lost 3 bases. The CDR3, as DNA: TGTGCCAGTAGTCTCGACAGGGGTTTCTACAATGAGCAGTTCTTC. Translated: CASSLDRGFYNEQFF.

The CDR3: CASSTTDYYNSPLHF. The CDR3 coding sequence is TGTGCCAGTAGCACAACCGACTACTATAATTCACCCCTCCACTTT. V gene TRBV19 combines with J gene TRBJ1-6; D not certain. Germline values: CDR1 LNHDA, CDR2 SQIVND (reference sequence). The length of the CDR3 is 15 residues. The V and J ends lost 6 bases and 3 bases respectively, with 12 bases between them.

The chain has TRBV29-1 and TRBJ2-7; D might be TRBD2 (7 bases). This CDR3 contains 13 residues. Germline V gene sequence: CDR1 SQVTM, CDR2 ANQGSEA. Trimming took off 6 bases at V and 2 bases at J, with 14 bases between the two ends. The chain's CDR3 is CSVRRGRAYEQYF. The CDR3 DNA follows: TGCAGCGTAAGGAGGGGGAGGGCCTACGAGCAGTACTTC.

This clonotype was picked up one time. The rearrangement links TRBV29-1 to TRBJ2-2; D might be TRBD1 (6 bases). Germline lookup yields CDR1 SQVTM and CDR2 ANQGSEA. The CDR3 loop spans 15 amino acids. Written as DNA, the CDR3 is TGCAGTGGATTTACAGGGTCAACTAACACCGGGGAGCTGTTTTTT. Translated: CSGFTGSTNTGELFF.

This rearrangement joins TRBV19 to TRBJ1-1; perhaps TRBD1 as D (5 bases). CDR1 LNHDA and CDR2 SQIVND come from the germline V gene (reference sequence). This CDR3 has 14 residues. Trimming removed 2 bases from V and 5 bases from J, with 12 bases in between. CDR3 loop: CASSIWRSGTEAFF. The DNA for the CDR3 is TGTGCCAGTAGTATATGGCGATCAGGGACTGAAGCTTTCTTT.

The rearrangement links TRBV19 to TRBJ2-7, with D possibly being TRBD2 (6 bases). The length of the CDR3 is 13 residues. Trimming cost V 8 bases and J 4 bases, with 15 bases left between them. Germline V gene data show CDR1 as LNHDA and CDR2 as SQIVND (reference sequence). The CDR3 protein is CASRPRGAYEQYF. CDR3 in DNA: TGTGCCAGTCGTCCCCGCGGGGCTTACGAGCAGTACTTC.

This clonotype was seen many times. This chain links TRBV6-1 with TRBJ1-2, with D possibly matching TRBD1 (6 bases). V gave up 5 bases and J gave up 0 bases, with 13 bases separating them. Germline V gene lookup returns CDR1 MNHNS and CDR2 SASEGT. The CDR3 loop spans 15 amino acids. In DNA form, the CDR3 reads TGTGCCAGCAGTCCTGGACAGTCAGCTAACTATGGCTACACCTTC. As protein: CASSPGQSANYGYTF.

The chain has TRBV20-1 and TRBJ2-1; 9 bases line up with TRBD2. The germline V gene has CDR1 DFQATT and CDR2 SNEGSKA (reference sequence). This CDR3 is 13 amino acids long. After removal of 2 bases from V and 9 bases from J, the junction contained 5 bases not matched to a gene. CDR3 sequence: CSARNSGSSEQFF. The DNA for the CDR3 is TGCAGTGCTAGAAATAGCGGGAGCTCTGAGCAGTTCTTC.

This rearrangement joins TRBV29-1 to TRBJ2-5; D is possibly TRBD1 (5 bases). Trimming removed 4 bases from V and 3 bases from J, with 12 bases in between. The V gene's germline CDR1 is SQVTM and CDR2 ANQGSEA. The CDR3 length is 13 residues. CDR3 sequence: CSVGMTAKETQYF. For the CDR3, the DNA is TGCAGCGTTGGAATGACAGCCAAAGAGACCCAGTACTTC.

This clonotype showed up many times. V is TRBV29-1 and J is TRBJ1-1, with D tentatively TRBD1 (5 bases). The CDR3 covers 13 residues. CDR1 and CDR2 (germline): SQVTM, ANQGSEA. With 6 bases removed from V and 7 bases from J, the gap between germline ends came to 18 bases. CDR3 coding DNA: TGCAGCGTCACGAGCCTGAAGGGGAATGAAGCTTTCTTT. Translated, it gives CSVTSLKGNEAFF.